There are many counts of the clone carrying this T cell receptor beta chain. The sample is drawn from a study of metastatic and nonmetastatic thyroid tumors. There are 15 residues in the CDR3. Per germline, CDR1 MGHDK and CDR2 SYGVNS. Trimming removed 3 bases at V and 2 bases at J, with 13 bases between. From the PCR reads, TCRdb re-called clones with MiXCR. In the table there are about 59,000 clones, about 16% of which are singletons. All patients were treatment-naive before thyroid surgery. The genes are TRBV25-1 and TRBJ2-5; perhaps D is TRBD1 or TRBD2 (5 bases each). The source of this sequence is a male donor with papillary thyroid cancer or a benign thyroid nodule (not recorded which). Some clones in this sample may be carry-over from other donors' samples. The sample consisted of blood. As DNA, the CDR3 is TGTGCCAGCAGTGATGGGGGAAACGGGCAAGAGACCCAGTACTTC. Translating it yields CASSDGGNGQETQYF.